The clone carrying this TCR beta chain appeared many times. The antigen remains unidentified. Original handling: A distant-metastasis classifier for papillary thyroid cancer was built using CDR3 differences across clinicopathological groups. Using MiXCR, TCRdb re-called clones from the PCR reads. The V and J calls were not made by the authors but by TCRdb's processing. The sample has tens of thousands of clones, about 18% seen once. Each patient went into thyroid surgery without having received any treatment. The record originates from a study of metastatic and nonmetastatic thyroid tumors. For the study at large: Where malignant and benign thyroid patients were concerned, repertoires were compared across blood and tumor or nodule tissue. General study findings and limits: Within blood and tumor, benign nodules reportedly had significantly lower TCR beta diversity than malignant thyroid tumors did.

The germline V and J ends were trimmed by 0 bases and 4 bases, with 15 bases remaining between them. There are 16 residues in the CDR3. Per the germline V gene, CDR1 is MGHRA and CDR2 is YSYEKL. The rearrangement joins TRBV4-1 to TRBJ1-2; tentative D call: TRBD1 (5 bases). The source material was blood. This TCR was sampled from a male donor with papillary thyroid cancer or a benign thyroid nodule (not recorded which). Some clones in this sample may be carry-over from other donors' samples. CDR3 sequence reads: CASSQDRQGRGYGYTF. In nucleotides, the CDR3 is TGCGCCAGCAGCCAAGATCGGCAGGGTCGGGGCTATGGCTACACCTTC.